Listed below are T cell receptor beta chains from one sample, sequenced in a study of blood T cell repertoires in COVID-19. Profiling relied on immunoSEQ multiplex PCR, and the TCRdb table lists in-frame clones only, not all of them. The table has tens of thousands of clones, about nine tenths seen once. The sequenced material came from peripheral blood. These receptors all come from a human donor with active COVID-19. The donor label of this sample is uncertain. CDR3s leave out the opening cysteine and the closing phenylalanine or tryptophan. Fields, in order: J gene, V gene, CDR3 protein.

>TRBJ2-1|TRBV7-9
ASSLALSSGGLEQF
>TRBJ1-6|TRBV5-3
ARSLDGSPRRSPLH
>TRBJ1-1|TRBV6-1
ASSDRGAF
>TRBJ1-2|TRBV4-1
ASSQEATWFYGYT
>TRBJ2-3|TRBV7-9
ASSHLEGSGGDTQY
>TRBJ2-2|TRBV7-2
ASSSSGSPGRTGELF
>TRBJ2-5|TRBV7-8
ASSLGYGVYQETQY
>TRBJ2-2|TRBV7-3
ASTTTRGDTGELF
>TRBJ2-2|TRBV27
ASSASGTNTGELF
>TRBJ2-3|TRBV5-4
ASSLMLAGGTDTQY
>TRBJ2-2|TRBV7-2
ALRPGAKTGELF
>TRBJ2-2|TRBV5-4
ASSLGTSGGENTGELF
>TRBJ2-2|TRBV5-4
ASSLDRGPSGELF
>TRBJ1-4|TRBV19
ASSQRGPGNEKLF
>TRBJ1-6|TRBV6-4
ASSEGTAYNSPLH
>TRBJ1-1|TRBV7-8
ASSLEGGWGTEAF
>TRBJ1-6|TRBV5-5
ASSLVSGDVAPLH
>TRBJ2-5|TRBV28
ASSGRSSGVLRETQY
>TRBJ1-1|TRBV29-1
STTGHLNTEAF
>TRBJ2-3|TRBV29-1
SHWEGVGDTQY